The subject of this entry is one T cell receptor beta chain. What it binds is not known. The data stem from a study of shared clonotypes between healthy human individuals. As for the study in general: Per donor, three plates held CD4 naive cells, three held CD4 memory, two held CD8 naive and one held CD8 memory. Study-wide points: Generation probabilities of non-shared clonotypes were lower (relative to those shared by all four donors). Rarefaction revealed incomplete sorted-subset sequencing despite large depth. Naive subsets generally exceeded memory subsets in estimated richness.

J was trimmed by 10 bases and V by 2 bases; bases with no gene match: 7. The CDR3 runs to 14 residues. Germline V gives CDR1 GTSNPN, CDR2 SVGIG (reference sequence). TCRdb's copy holds only in-frame clones and misses some; the assay was immunoSEQ multiplex PCR. The table lists 2 million to 3 million clones, 90% to 95% of them singletons. This receptor was taken from a young man in good health. Some clones in this sample may be carry-over from other donors' samples. Sequenced sample: naive CD4+ T cells from PBMCs. Indicated subset: CD45RA+ positively selected. J is TRBJ1-6 and V is TRBV30; TRBD1 matches at 8 bases. For the CDR3, the DNA is TGTGCCTGGAGTACTCAGACAGGGGACTCACCCCTCCACTTT. Its protein product is CAWSTQTGDSPLHF.